This is a list of T cell receptor beta chains from one sample in a study of T cells in Graves' hyperthyroidism and ophthalmopathy. TCRdb called the multiplex PCR reads again in MiXCR, with one record for every CDR3 protein. The sample shows fewer than 110,000 distinct CDR3 sequences, approximately 15% of them seen only once. Specimen: blood. Receptors originate from a woman aged 45-65 years with Graves' hyperthyroidism. CDR3s include the opening cysteine and the closing phenylalanine or tryptophan. Each record gives: V gene, clone size, J gene, D gene, CDR3 DNA, CDR3 protein. The D gene is left open where the match is weak. Only some rows state a clone size, as once, few, many or a class for expanded clones.

>TRBV20-1|many|TRBJ2-3|TRBD2
TGCAGTGCAGGCGCCGGACTAGCGGGAGGGCCCTGGGATACGCAGTATTTT
CSAGAGLAGGPWDTQYF
>TRBV5-1|many|TRBJ2-7|TRBD1
TGCGCCAGCAGCCTGACAGGGTTCGACGAGCAGTACTTC
CASSLTGFDEQYF
>TRBV5-1|many|TRBJ1-1|TRBD1
TGCGCCAGCAGCTCAACAGGGGGCGCGGGTGAAGCTTTCTTT
CASSSTGGAGEAFF
>TRBV5-1|few|TRBJ2-2|.
TGCGCCAGCAGCTGGGAGACAGTCTCGAACACCGGGGAGCTGTTTTTT
CASSWETVSNTGELFF
>TRBV2|few|TRBJ2-3|.
TGTGCCAGCAGGGCCCGCAGGGCGGATACGCAGTATTTT
CASRARRADTQYF
>TRBV27|.|TRBJ2-7|TRBD1
TGTGCCAGCAGTCCCATCCCTCCGGGACAGGGGGCCTACGAGCAGTACTTC
CASSPIPPGQGAYEQYF
>TRBV20-1|many|TRBJ1-5|TRBD1
TGCAGTGCTAGCGGGGACAGGGGGTGGAATCAGCCCCAGCATTTT
CSASGDRGWNQPQHF
>TRBV12-3/TRBV12-4|many|TRBJ1-1|TRBD1
TGTGCCAGCAGCCCTAACCGTCAGGGGGCGCATGCTGAAGCTTTCTTT
CASSPNRQGAHAEAFF
>TRBV7-3|many|TRBJ1-1|.
TGTGCCAGCAGCAAGGACAGGAACACTGAAGCTTTCTTT
CASSKDRNTEAFF
>TRBV20-1|many|TRBJ2-3|.
TGCAGTGGATCCCGGGCCCCAGATACGCAGTATTTT
CSGSRAPDTQYF
>TRBV7-9|many|TRBJ2-1|TRBD2
TGTGCCAGCAGCGCTCGACTAGCGGATTACAATGAGCAGTTCTTC
CASSARLADYNEQFF
>TRBV6-2/TRBV6-3|many|TRBJ2-1|TRBD2
TGTGCCAGCAGGAGCTTAGCGGGATCGTCCTACAATGAGCAGTTCTTC
CASRSLAGSSYNEQFF
>TRBV5-6|many|TRBJ2-7|TRBD2
TGTGCCAGCTCCGTCGGGGGGTCCTACGAGCAGTACTTC
CASSVGGSYEQYF
>TRBV19|many|TRBJ2-1|TRBD2
TGTGCCAGTAGTATCCTCGGACTAGCGGGCGAGCAGTTCTTC
CASSILGLAGEQFF
>TRBV3-1|few|TRBJ2-2|.
TGTGCCAGCAGCTATCGGACAAGAACTAACACCGGGGAGCTGTTTTTT
CASSYRTRTNTGELFF
>TRBV5-8|many|TRBJ2-1|.
TGTGCCAGCGCCCAGACTGTGGTTGATGAGCAGTTCTTC
CASAQTVVDEQFF
>TRBV10-3|many|TRBJ2-5|TRBD2
TGTGCCATTTTAGCGGGGCTCCAAGAGACCCAGTACTTC
CAILAGLQETQYF
>TRBV7-3|many|TRBJ2-1|.
TGTGCCAGCAGCTTAACTGGGTACAATGAGCAGTTCTTC
CASSLTGYNEQFF
>TRBV6-1|many|TRBJ1-2|.
TGTGCCAGCAGTGAAGCGACAGGCCCCTACTATGGCTACACCTTC
CASSEATGPYYGYTF
>TRBV5-1|many|TRBJ1-2|TRBD1
TGCGCCAGCTATCCGGAAGGGACAGGGGGTCGCGGCTACACCTTC
CASYPEGTGGRGYTF
>TRBV28|once|TRBJ1-2|.
TGTGCCAGCAGTTTCCCAGACAGCTACTATGGCTACACCTTC
CASSFPDSYYGYTF
>TRBV28|many|TRBJ2-3|.
TGTGCCAGCAGTCCCCTTCGTCCAACAGATACGCAGTATTTT
CASSPLRPTDTQYF
>TRBV6-1|many|TRBJ2-3|.
TGTGCCAGCAGTGAAGCGGTGGGACCCTCAGATACGCAGTATTTT
CASSEAVGPSDTQYF
>TRBV28|many|TRBJ1-1|.
TGTGCCAGCAGTTTAGCGGACACCCTGAACACTGAAGCTTTCTTT
CASSLADTLNTEAFF
>TRBV7-7|.|TRBJ2-3|TRBD2
TGTGCTAGCAGCCGCCCGACTAGCGGGAGCCCAAAGCGGATTGCAGATACGCAGTATTTT
CASSRPTSGSPKRIADTQYF
>TRBV30|many|TRBJ1-3|.
TGTGCCTGGAGTCGCCCCAGACACTCTGGAAACACCATATATTTT
CAWSRPRHSGNTIYF
>TRBV20-1|many|TRBJ2-3|TRBD2
TGCAGTGCTAGAGATGGCGGGAGAACAGATACGCAGTATTTT
CSARDGGRTDTQYF
>TRBV12-3/TRBV12-4|.|TRBJ2-1|TRBD2
TGTGCCAGCAGTACCCAGGCGGGAGTCAATGAGCAGTTCTTC
CASSTQAGVNEQFF
>TRBV27|many|TRBJ2-5|.
TGTGCCAGCTACTGGGCAGGTTTGCCCCTTGGAAAAGAGACCCAGTACTTC
CASYWAGLPLGKETQYF
>TRBV13|.|TRBJ2-3|.
TGTGCCAGCAGCTTGCTTCAGGGAGGCCTGGGGGATACGCAGTATTTT
CASSLLQGGLGDTQYF
>TRBV4-1|many|TRBJ2-1|.
TGCGCCAGCAGCCATACCTACAATGAGCAGTTCTTC
CASSHTYNEQFF
>TRBV11-2|.|TRBJ2-7|.
TGTGCCAGCAGCCCTATTGACAGGTCGTCCTACGAGCAGTACTTC
CASSPIDRSSYEQYF
>TRBV15|many|TRBJ2-1|TRBD2
TGTGCCACCAGCAGAGATCCCACTAGCGGGACAAAGAATGAGCAGTTCTTC
CATSRDPTSGTKNEQFF
>TRBV20-1|many|TRBJ1-6|.
TGCAGTGCTAGAGGTCCCCGGGTCAAAGGTTCACCCCTCCACTTT
CSARGPRVKGSPLHF
>TRBV29-1|many|TRBJ2-7|TRBD1
TGCAGCGTTGAAGATACTGGGACAGGGGGTTCGCCCTACGAGCAGTACTTC
CSVEDTGTGGSPYEQYF
>TRBV10-2|many|TRBJ2-7|TRBD2
TGCGCCAGCAGTGGAATAGAGTTACGGCGGGAGGGCCTGGATGGGCAGTACTTC
CASSGIELRREGLDGQYF